The 18 T cell receptor beta chains below come from one sample, sequenced in a study of Ad26.COV2.S vaccination and SARS-CoV-2 variants. Treatment noted: 19 received Ad26.COV2.S at low or high dose, single or two shots; 5 received placebo; per-sample allocation not given. Material that was analyzed had been drawn on day 63 after the first vaccine or placebo injection. TCRdb's table, derived via immunoSEQ multiplex PCR, lists solely in-frame clones and lacks some. The repertoire holds roughly 270,000 clones, with 87% as singletons. The input for sequencing was peripheral blood, taken in a trial of Ad26.COV2.S vaccine versus placebo. These receptors were obtained from a person between 18 and 65 years old who received the Ad26.COV2.S COVID-19 vaccine or a placebo.

This chain connects TRBV11-1 to TRBJ2-1, with TRBD2 as a possible D gene (5 bases). V was cut by 6 bases and J by 2 bases, with 14 bases left in between. Germline V gene sequence: CDR1 SGHAT, CDR2 FQDESV (reference sequence). The CDR3 consists of 15 residues. CDR3 sequence reads: CASSSTSSAYNEQFF. CDR3 bases: TGTGCCAGCAGTTCAACTAGTTCCGCCTACAATGAGCAGTTCTTC.

The rearrangement links TRBV7-9 to TRBJ2-5, with D possibly TRBD1 on 5 matching bases. The CDR3 has 13 amino acids. With 5 bases removed from V and 3 bases from J, the gap between germline ends came to 10 bases. The germline CDR1 and CDR2 sequences are SEHNR and FQNEAQ (reference sequence). CDR3 nucleotide sequence: TGTGCCAGCAGCACGGACATAAAAGAGACCCAGTACTTC. Translation: CASSTDIKETQYF.

The chain links TRBV7-9 to TRBJ2-3; TRBD1 matches 7 bases. V shed 4 bases, J shed 4 bases, and the junction held 5 bases outside the gene matches. The length of the CDR3 is 14 residues. Germline V CDR1 and CDR2: SEHNR, FQNEAQ (reference sequence). The CDR3: CASSYWTGADTQYF. The CDR3 DNA follows: TGTGCCAGCAGCTACTGGACAGGAGCAGATACGCAGTATTTT.

This clone occurred once. This chain links TRBV18 with TRBJ2-4, with D tentatively TRBD1 or TRBD2 (5 bases each). This CDR3 is built from 13 residues. Trimming took off 3 bases at V and 8 bases at J, with 11 bases between the two ends. Germline CDR1 and CDR2: KGHSH and LQKENI. The DNA for the CDR3 is TGTGCCAGCTCACCGAGGGGAATGGACATTCAGTACTTC. Translating it yields CASSPRGMDIQYF.

This clone was seen at least ten times. This chain links TRBV30 with TRBJ1-2; 7 bases fit TRBD1. CDR3 length: 14 residues. V shed 1 base and J 3 bases; nucleotides not matched to a gene: 5. From germline, CDR1 is GTSNPN and CDR2 SVGIG (reference sequence). DNA of the CDR3: TGTGCCTGGAGTGCGGGACAGTCCCACTATGGCTACACCTTC. It translates to CAWSAGQSHYGYTF.

This chain connects TRBV12-3 or TRBV12-4 to TRBJ1-3; no clear D. The CDR3 has 13 residues. Trimming cost V 5 bases and J 4 bases, with 9 bases left between them. CDR3 in amino acids: CASSPAGGNTIYF. CDR3 coding DNA: TGTGCCAGCAGTCCGGCTGGGGGAAACACCATATATTTT.

This clone showed up just a few times. This chain links TRBV7-9 with TRBJ2-7; TRBD2 aligns across 8 bases. Germline V gene sequence: CDR1 SEHNR, CDR2 FQNEAQ (reference sequence). The CDR3 is 13 residues long. V shed 5 bases and J 6 bases; nucleotides not matched to a gene: 6. The CDR3 protein is CASSQGTRSEQYF. CDR3 DNA: TGTGCCAGCAGCCAGGGGACTAGGAGCGAGCAGTACTTC. The full variable domain, rest sourced from reference TRBV7-9 and TRBJ2-7, is DTGVSQNPRHKITKRGQNVTFRCDPISEHNRLYWYRQTLGQGPEFLTYFQNEAQLEKSRLLSDRFSAERPKGSFSTLEIQRTEQGDSAMYLCASSQGTRSEQYFGPGTRLTVT.

J is TRBJ1-6 and V is TRBV7-6; 8 bases agree with TRBD1. Germline V gives CDR1 SGHVS, CDR2 FNYEAQ. The CDR3 consists of 15 residues. V was pared by 5 bases and J by 6 bases, with 6 bases of the junction left unmatched. CDR3 region: CASSPQTGANSPLHF. The CDR3 DNA is TGTGCCAGCAGCCCCCAGACAGGGGCTAATTCACCCCTCCACTTT.

This rearrangement joins TRBV7-9 to TRBJ1-1; 7 bases are a match to TRBD1. This CDR3 is built from 14 residues. Germline V gene sequence: CDR1 SEHNR, CDR2 FQNEAQ (reference sequence). With 5 bases clipped from V and 5 bases from J, the junction kept 8 bases outside the gene matches. This CDR3 is CASSTTGVGTEAFF. CDR3 in DNA: TGTGCCAGCAGCACAACAGGGGTGGGGACTGAAGCTTTCTTT.

The rearrangement joins TRBV10-3 to TRBJ2-5; the D is unclear. This CDR3 is 11 amino acids long. Germline CDR1 and CDR2: ENHRY and SYGVKD. Trimming left V 3 bases short and J 8 bases short, with 7 bases between. The CDR3 spells CAISDGDTQYF. The CDR3 DNA reads TGTGCCATCAGTGATGGTGATACCCAGTACTTC.

V gene TRBV5-1 combines with J gene TRBJ2-6; 8 nucleotides match TRBD1. The CDR3 runs to 17 residues. J gave up 0 bases and V 4 bases, and 6 bases lay outside the gene matches. Germline V lookup: CDR1 SGHRS, CDR2 YFSETQ. The CDR3 protein is CASSKGQDYSGANVLTF. The CDR3 DNA sequence: TGCGCCAGCAGCAAGGGACAGGATTACTCTGGGGCCAACGTCCTGACTTTC.

The sample holds a few counts of this clone. The chain uses TRBV7-9 and TRBJ1-3; D gene uncertain. V was pared by 0 bases and J by 0 bases, with 9 bases between. The CDR3 extends over 16 amino acids. The germline V gene has CDR1 SEHNR and CDR2 FQNEAQ (reference sequence). The CDR3 DNA sequence: TGTGCCAGCAGCTTAGCGCTTCGTCTCTCTGGAAACACCATATATTTT. Its translation is CASSLALRLSGNTIYF.

This sequence joins TRBV4-2 and TRBJ1-1; no clear D gene. Looked up from germline, CDR1 is LGHNA and CDR2 is YNFKEQ. CDR3 size: 16 residues. The V end was cut by 3 bases, the J end by 4 bases, with 18 bases between. CDR3 in amino acids: CASSQADDTRGTEAFF. CDR3 coding DNA: TGTGCCAGCAGCCAGGCGGACGATACTCGGGGCACTGAAGCTTTCTTT.

This chain connects TRBV6-2 or TRBV6-3 to TRBJ1-1; TRBD1 is a possible D gene (6 bases). Trimming cost V 2 bases and J 11 bases, with 15 bases left between them. The CDR3 is 13 amino acids. Germline V gene lookup returns CDR1 MNHEY and CDR2 SVGEGT. The CDR3 loop reads CASSYPLTGSAFF. The CDR3 DNA follows: TGTGCCAGCAGTTACCCACTGACAGGTTCGGCTTTCTTT.

The V and J genes are TRBV5-8 and TRBJ2-7; no reliable D call. Trimming left V 3 bases short and J 8 bases short, with 3 bases between. CDR3 length: 9 residues. The germline V gene has CDR1 SGHTS and CDR2 YDEGEE. The CDR3 DNA reads TGTGCCAGCAGCTCACAGCAGTACTTC. This sequence encodes CASSSQQYF.

The V call is TRBV25-1, the J call TRBJ1-4; D uncertain. Trimming stripped 6 bases from V and 8 bases from J, with 16 bases between. Germline V lookup: CDR1 MGHDK, CDR2 SYGVNS. The CDR3 totals 14 residues. The CDR3: CASSTASIQEKLFF. The CDR3 DNA reads TGTGCCAGCAGCACCGCCTCGATCCAGGAAAAACTGTTTTTT.

The chain uses TRBV4-2 and TRBJ2-7, with a possible D match to TRBD2 (6 bases). From germline, CDR1 is LGHNA and CDR2 YNFKEQ. V lost 5 bases to trimming and J lost 4 bases, with 18 bases between them. The CDR3 spans 15 residues. Here the CDR3 reads CASSYRLEGPYEQYF. The CDR3 coding sequence is TGTGCCAGCAGCTACCGACTAGAGGGCCCTTACGAGCAGTACTTC.

V gene TRBV7-9 combines with J gene TRBJ1-3, with 7 nucleotides matching TRBD1. CDR3 length: 16 amino acids. The V segment lost 1 base and the J segment 4 bases; nucleotides outside the gene matches: 7. The germline V gene has CDR1 SEHNR and CDR2 FQNEAQ (reference sequence). CDR3 sequence: CASSLGARQGGNTIYF. The CDR3, as DNA: TGTGCCAGCAGCTTAGGCGCCCGACAGGGAGGAAACACCATATATTTT.